This TCR beta chain emerged from a study of blood T cell repertoires in COVID-19. The method was immunoSEQ multiplex PCR; TCRdb's version includes in-frame clones alone and lacks a portion of them. The sample shows tens of thousands of clones, roughly 73% of them seen only once. Germline V lookup: CDR1 SGHNT, CDR2 YYREEE (reference sequence). The CDR3 has 14 residues. Trimming stripped 4 bases from V and 3 bases from J, with 13 bases between. The genes are TRBV5-4 and TRBJ1-1; no definite D call. The TCR was taken from a man at least 80 years old with acute or convalescent COVID-19. Material: peripheral blood. As DNA, the CDR3 is TGTGCCAGCAGCGCCGGGTTCGGGGACACTGAAGCTTTCTTT. This encodes CASSAGFGDTEAFF.